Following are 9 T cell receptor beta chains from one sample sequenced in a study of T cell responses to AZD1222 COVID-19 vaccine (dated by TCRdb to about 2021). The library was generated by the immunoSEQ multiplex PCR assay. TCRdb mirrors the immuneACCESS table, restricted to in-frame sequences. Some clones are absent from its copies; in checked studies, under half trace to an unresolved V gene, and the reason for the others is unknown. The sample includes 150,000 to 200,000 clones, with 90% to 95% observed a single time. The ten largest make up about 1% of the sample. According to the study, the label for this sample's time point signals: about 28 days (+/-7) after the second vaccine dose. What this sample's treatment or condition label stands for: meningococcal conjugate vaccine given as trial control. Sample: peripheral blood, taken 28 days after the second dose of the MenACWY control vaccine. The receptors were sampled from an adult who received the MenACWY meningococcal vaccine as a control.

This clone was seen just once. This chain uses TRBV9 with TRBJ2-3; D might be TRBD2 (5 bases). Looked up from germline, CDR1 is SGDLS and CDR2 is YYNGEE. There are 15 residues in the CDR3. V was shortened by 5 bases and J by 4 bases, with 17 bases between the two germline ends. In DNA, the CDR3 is TGTGCCAGCAGAGAGGGCCCGGGCGGTCCAGATACGCAGTATTTT. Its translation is CASREGPGGPDTQYF.

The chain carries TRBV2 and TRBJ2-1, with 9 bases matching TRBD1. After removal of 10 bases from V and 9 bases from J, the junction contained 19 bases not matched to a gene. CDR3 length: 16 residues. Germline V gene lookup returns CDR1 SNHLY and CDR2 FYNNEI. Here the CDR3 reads CAITGKDRGIYGEQFF. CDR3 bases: TGTGCCATCACCGGAAAGGACAGGGGTATCTACGGTGAGCAGTTCTTC.

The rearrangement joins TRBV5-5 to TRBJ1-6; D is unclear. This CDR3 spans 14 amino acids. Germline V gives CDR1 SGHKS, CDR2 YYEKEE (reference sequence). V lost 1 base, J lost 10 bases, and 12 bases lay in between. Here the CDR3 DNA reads TGTGCCAGCAGCTTGCATCAGGTTGGATCACCCCTCCACTTT. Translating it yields CASSLHQVGSPLHF.

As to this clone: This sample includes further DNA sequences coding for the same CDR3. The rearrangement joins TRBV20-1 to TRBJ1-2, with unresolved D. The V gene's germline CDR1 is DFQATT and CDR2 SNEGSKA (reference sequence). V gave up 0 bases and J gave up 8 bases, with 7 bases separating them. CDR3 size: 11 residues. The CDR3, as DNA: TGCAGTGCTAGAGATCGAGGGGGCTACACCTTC. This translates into CSARDRGGYTF.

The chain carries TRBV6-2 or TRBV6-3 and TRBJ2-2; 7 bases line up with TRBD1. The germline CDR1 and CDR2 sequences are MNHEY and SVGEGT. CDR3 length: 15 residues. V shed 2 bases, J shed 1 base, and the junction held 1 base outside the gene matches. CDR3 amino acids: CASSYRQGNTGELFF. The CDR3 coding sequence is TGTGCCAGCAGTTACCGACAGGGGAACACCGGGGAGCTGTTTTTT.

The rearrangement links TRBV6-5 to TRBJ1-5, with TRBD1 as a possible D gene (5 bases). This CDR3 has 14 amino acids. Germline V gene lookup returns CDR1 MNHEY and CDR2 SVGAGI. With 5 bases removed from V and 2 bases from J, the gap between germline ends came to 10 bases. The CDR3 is CASSSIGGNQPQHF. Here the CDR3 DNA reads TGTGCCAGCAGTAGCATAGGGGGCAATCAGCCCCAGCATTTT.

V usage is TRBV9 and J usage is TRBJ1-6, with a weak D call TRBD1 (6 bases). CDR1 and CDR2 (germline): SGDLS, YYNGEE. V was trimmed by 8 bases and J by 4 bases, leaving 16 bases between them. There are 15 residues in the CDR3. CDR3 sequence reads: CASLIQGPYNSPLHF. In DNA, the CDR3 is TGTGCCAGTTTAATACAGGGACCTTATAATTCACCCCTCCACTTT.

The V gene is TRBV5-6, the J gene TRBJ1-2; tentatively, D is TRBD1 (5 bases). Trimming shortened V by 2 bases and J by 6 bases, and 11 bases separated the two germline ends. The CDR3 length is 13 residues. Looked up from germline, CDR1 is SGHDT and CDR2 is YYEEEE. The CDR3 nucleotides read TGTGCCAGCAGCTTCTCCGGGGGGGATGGCTACACCTTC. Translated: CASSFSGGDGYTF.

The CDR3 reads CASSLDWGPSTGELFF. CDR3 DNA: TGCGCCAGCAGCTTGGATTGGGGTCCCTCCACCGGGGAGCTGTTTTTT. J is TRBJ2-2 and V is TRBV5-1, with D hard to call. Germline CDR1 reads SGHRS; CDR2 reads YFSETQ. The CDR3 contains 16 residues. V was trimmed by 0 bases and J by 4 bases, leaving 13 bases between them.